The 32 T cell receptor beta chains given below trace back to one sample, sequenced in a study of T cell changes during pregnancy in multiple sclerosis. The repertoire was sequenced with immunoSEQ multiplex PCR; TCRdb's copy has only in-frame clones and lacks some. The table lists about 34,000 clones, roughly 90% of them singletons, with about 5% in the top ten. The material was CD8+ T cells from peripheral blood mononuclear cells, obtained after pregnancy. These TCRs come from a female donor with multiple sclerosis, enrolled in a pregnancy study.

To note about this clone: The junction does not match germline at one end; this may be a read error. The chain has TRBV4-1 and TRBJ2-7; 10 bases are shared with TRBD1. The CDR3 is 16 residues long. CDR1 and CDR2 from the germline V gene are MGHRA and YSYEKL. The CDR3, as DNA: TGCGCCAGCAGCTCGTTTGACAGGGGGCGCTTCATATGTTTGCACTTC. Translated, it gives CASSSFDRGRFICLHF.

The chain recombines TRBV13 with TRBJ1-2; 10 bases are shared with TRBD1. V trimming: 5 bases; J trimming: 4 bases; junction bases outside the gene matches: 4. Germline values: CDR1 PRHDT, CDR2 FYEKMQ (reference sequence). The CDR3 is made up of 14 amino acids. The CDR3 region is CASSGWTGGYGYTF. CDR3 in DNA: TGTGCCAGCAGCGGATGGACAGGGGGCTATGGCTACACCTTC.

The CDR3 reads CASSRDIYANQPQHF. For the CDR3, the DNA is TGTGCCAGCAGCCGGGACATTTACGCGAATCAGCCCCAGCATTTT. The V call is TRBV7-2, the J call TRBJ1-5; D perhaps matches TRBD1 (6 bases). Germline lookup yields CDR1 SGHTA and CDR2 FQGNSA. The germline V and J ends were trimmed by 5 bases and 4 bases, with 15 bases remaining between them. The length of the CDR3 is 15 residues.

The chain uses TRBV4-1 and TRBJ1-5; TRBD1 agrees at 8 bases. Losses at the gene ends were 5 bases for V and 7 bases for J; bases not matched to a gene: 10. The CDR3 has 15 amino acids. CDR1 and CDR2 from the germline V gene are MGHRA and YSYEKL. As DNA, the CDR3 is TGCGCCAGCAGCGATTTTTGGACAGGGAACCAGCCCCAGCATTTT. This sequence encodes CASSDFWTGNQPQHF.

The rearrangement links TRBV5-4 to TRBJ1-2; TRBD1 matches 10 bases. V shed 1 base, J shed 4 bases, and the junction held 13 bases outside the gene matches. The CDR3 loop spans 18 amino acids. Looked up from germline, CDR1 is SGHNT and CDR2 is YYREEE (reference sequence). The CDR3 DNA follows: TGTGCCAGCAGCTTGTTCGGAACCGGGACAGGGGTTATCTATGGCTACACCTTC. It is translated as CASSLFGTGTGVIYGYTF.

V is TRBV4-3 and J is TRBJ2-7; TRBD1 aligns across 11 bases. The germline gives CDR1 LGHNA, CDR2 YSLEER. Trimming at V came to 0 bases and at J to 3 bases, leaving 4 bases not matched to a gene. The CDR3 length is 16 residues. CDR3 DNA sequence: TGCGCCAGCAGCCAAGATTGGGGGACAGGGGGCTACGAGCAGTACTTC. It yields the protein CASSQDWGTGGYEQYF.

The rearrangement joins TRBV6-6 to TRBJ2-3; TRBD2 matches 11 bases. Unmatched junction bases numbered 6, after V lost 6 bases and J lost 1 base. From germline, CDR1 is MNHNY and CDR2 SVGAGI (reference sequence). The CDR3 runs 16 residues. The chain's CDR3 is CASSPLTSGGTDTQYF. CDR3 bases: TGTGCCAGCAGCCCCTTGACTAGCGGGGGCACAGATACGCAGTATTTT.

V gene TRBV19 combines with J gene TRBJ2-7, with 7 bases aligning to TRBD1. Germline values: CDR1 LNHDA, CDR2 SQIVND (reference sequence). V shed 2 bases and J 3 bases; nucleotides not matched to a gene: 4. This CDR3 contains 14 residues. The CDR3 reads CASSIPGTVYEQYF. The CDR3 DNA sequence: TGTGCCAGTAGTATACCCGGGACAGTCTACGAGCAGTACTTC.

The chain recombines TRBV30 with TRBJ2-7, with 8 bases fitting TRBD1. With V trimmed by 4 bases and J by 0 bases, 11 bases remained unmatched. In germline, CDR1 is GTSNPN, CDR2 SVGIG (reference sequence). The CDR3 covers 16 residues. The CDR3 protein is CAWKGLGQVTSYEQYF. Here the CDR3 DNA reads TGTGCCTGGAAAGGACTGGGACAGGTCACCTCCTACGAGCAGTACTTC.

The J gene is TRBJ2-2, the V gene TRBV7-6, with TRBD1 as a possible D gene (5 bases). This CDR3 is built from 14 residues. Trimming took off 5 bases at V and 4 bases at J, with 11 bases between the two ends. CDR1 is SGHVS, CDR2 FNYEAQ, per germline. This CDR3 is CASSPPGSTGELFF. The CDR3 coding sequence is TGTGCCAGCAGCCCCCCAGGGTCCACCGGGGAGCTGTTTTTT.

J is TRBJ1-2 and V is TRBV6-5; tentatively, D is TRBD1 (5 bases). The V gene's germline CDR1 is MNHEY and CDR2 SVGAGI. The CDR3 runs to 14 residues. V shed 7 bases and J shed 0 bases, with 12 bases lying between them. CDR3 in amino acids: CASIAAGPNYGYTF. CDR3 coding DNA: TGTGCCAGCATCGCGGCAGGGCCTAACTATGGCTACACCTTC.

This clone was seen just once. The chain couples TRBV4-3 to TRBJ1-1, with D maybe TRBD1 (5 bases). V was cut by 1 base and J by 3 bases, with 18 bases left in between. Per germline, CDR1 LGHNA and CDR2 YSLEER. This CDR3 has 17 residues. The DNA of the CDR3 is TGCGCCAGCAGCCAAGTGGCAGGGCCCTTTGGGGACACTGAAGCTTTCTTT. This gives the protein CASSQVAGPFGDTEAFF.

For the CDR3, the DNA is TGTGCCAGCAGCTCTCGACTAGCGGGCCAAGAGACCCAGTACTTC. Translation gives CASSSRLAGQETQYF. The V call is TRBV7-9, the J call TRBJ2-5; the match to TRBD2 covers 10 bases. The CDR3 consists of 15 residues. CDR1 and CDR2 from the germline V gene are SEHNR and FQNEAQ (reference sequence). V gave up 4 bases and J gave up 1 base; unmatched junction bases: 3.

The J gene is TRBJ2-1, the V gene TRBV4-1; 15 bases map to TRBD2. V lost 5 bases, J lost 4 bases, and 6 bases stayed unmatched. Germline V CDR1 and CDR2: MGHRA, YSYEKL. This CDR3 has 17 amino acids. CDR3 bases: TGCGCCAGCAGCGCATTAGGACTAGCGGGGGGGTACAATGAGCAGTTCTTC. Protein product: CASSALGLAGGYNEQFF.

The CDR3 reads CASSPRGQTMNTEAFF. The CDR3 DNA follows: TGTGCCAGCAGCCCCCGGGGACAGACTATGAACACTGAAGCTTTCTTT. The V gene is TRBV9, the J gene TRBJ1-1, with 7 bases identical to TRBD1. Germline CDR1 reads SGDLS; CDR2 reads YYNGEE. J gave up 0 bases and V 4 bases, and 9 bases lay outside the gene matches. CDR3 length: 16 residues. Variable domain in full (rest from reference TRBV9 and TRBJ1-1): DSGVTQTPKHLITATGQRVTLRCSPRSGDLSVYWYQQSLDQGLQFLIQYYNGEERAKGNILERFSAQQFPDLHSELNLSSLELGDSALYFCASSPRGQTMNTEAFFGQGTRLTVV.

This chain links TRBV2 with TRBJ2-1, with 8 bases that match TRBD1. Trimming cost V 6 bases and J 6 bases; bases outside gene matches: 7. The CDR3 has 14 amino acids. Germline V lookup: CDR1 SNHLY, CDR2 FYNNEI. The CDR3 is CASSRTGFGNEQFF. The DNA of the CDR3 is TGTGCCAGCAGCCGGACAGGGTTTGGCAATGAGCAGTTCTTC.

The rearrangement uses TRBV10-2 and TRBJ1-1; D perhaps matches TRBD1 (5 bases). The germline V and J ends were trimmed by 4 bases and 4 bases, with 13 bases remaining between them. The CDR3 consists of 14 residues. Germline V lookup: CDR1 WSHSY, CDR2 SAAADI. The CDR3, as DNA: TGCGCCAGCAGTGGGGGGGGAATAAGCACTGAAGCTTTCTTT. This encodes CASSGGGISTEAFF.

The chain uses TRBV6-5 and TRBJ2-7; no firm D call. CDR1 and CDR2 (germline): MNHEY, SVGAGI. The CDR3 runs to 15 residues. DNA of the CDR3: TGTGCTACCCGACATGGGCTGTCGAGCTCCTACGAGCAGTACTTC. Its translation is CATRHGLSSSYEQYF.

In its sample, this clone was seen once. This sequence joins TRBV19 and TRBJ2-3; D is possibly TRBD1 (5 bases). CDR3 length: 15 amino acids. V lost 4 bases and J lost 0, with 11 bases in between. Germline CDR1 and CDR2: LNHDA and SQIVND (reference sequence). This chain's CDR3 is CASSSIQDSTDTQYF. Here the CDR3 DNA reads TGTGCCAGTAGTAGTATACAGGATAGCACAGATACGCAGTATTTT.

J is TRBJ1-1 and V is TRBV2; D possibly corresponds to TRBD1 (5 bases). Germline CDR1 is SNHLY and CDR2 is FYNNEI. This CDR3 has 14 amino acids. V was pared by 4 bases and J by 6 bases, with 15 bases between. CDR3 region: CASSAQRGGAEAFF. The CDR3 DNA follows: TGTGCCAGCAGTGCCCAGCGGGGAGGGGCTGAAGCTTTCTTT. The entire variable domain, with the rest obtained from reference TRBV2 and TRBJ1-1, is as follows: EPEVTQTPSHQVTQMGQEVILRCVPISNHLYFYWYRQILGQKVEFLVSFYNNEISEKSEIFDDQFSVERPDGSNFTLKIRSTKLEDSAMYFCASSAQRGGAEAFFGQGTRLTVV.

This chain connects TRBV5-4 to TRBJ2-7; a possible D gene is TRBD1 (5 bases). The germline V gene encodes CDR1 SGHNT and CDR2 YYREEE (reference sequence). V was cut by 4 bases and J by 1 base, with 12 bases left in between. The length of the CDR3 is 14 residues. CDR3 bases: TGTGCCAGCAGCCAATCTAGGGGTTCCTACGAGCAGTACTTC. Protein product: CASSQSRGSYEQYF.

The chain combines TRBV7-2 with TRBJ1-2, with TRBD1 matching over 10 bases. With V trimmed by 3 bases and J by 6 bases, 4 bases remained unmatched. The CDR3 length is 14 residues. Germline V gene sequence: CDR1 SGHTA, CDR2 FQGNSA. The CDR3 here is CASSLGGTGDGYTF. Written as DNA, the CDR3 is TGTGCCAGCAGCTTGGGCGGGACAGGGGATGGCTACACCTTC.

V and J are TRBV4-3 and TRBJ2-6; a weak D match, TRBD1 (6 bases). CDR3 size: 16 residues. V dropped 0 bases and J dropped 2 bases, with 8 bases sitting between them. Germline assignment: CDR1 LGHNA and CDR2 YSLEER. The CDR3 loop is CASSQDSGAGANVLTF. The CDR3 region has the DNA TGCGCCAGCAGCCAAGATTCAGGGGCTGGGGCCAACGTCCTGACTTTC.

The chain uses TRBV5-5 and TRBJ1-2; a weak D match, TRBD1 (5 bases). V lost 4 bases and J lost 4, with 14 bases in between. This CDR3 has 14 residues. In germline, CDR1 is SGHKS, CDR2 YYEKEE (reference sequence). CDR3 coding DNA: TGTGCCAGCAGCCCAGTGGGGGAGGTCTATGGCTACACCTTC. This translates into CASSPVGEVYGYTF. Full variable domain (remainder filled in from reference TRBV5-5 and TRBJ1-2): DAGVTQSPTHLIKTRGQQVTLRCSPISGHKSVSWYQQVLGQGPQFIFQYYEKEERGRGNFPDRFSARQFPNYSSELNVNALLLGDSALYLCASSPVGEVYGYTFGSGTRLTVV.

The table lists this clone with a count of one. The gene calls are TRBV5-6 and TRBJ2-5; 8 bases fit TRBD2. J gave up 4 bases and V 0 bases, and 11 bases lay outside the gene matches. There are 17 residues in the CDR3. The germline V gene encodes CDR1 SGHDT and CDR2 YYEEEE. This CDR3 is CASSLVGDGGVGETQYF. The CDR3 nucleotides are TGTGCCAGCAGCTTGGTGGGCGACGGGGGGGTAGGAGAGACCCAGTACTTC.

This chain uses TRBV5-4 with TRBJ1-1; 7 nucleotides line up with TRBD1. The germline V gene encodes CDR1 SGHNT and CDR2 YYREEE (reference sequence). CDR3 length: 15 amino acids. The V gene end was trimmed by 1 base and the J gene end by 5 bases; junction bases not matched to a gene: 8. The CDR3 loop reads CASSLRPGGRTEAFF. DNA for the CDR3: TGTGCCAGCAGCTTGCGTCCAGGGGGGAGGACTGAAGCTTTCTTT.

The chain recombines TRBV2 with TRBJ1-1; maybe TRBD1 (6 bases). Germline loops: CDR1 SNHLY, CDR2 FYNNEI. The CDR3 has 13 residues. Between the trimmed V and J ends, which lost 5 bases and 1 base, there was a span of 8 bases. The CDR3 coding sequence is TGTGCCAGCAGTTTGGACAGGAACACTGAAGCTTTCTTT. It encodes CASSLDRNTEAFF.

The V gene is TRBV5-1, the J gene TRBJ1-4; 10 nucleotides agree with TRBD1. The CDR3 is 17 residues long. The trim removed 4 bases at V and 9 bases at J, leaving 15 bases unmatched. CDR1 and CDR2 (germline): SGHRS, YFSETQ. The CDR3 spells CASSPFTPGQGLQKLFF. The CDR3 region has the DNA TGCGCCAGCAGCCCCTTCACACCGGGACAGGGGTTGCAAAAACTGTTTTTT.

This CDR3 is CASSETPSSYNSPLHF. The CDR3 region has the DNA TGTGCCAGCAGTGAGACTCCCAGCTCCTATAATTCACCCCTCCACTTT. V usage is TRBV6-4 and J usage is TRBJ1-6; D is unresolved. Deletions cut 3 bases from V and 0 bases from J, with 9 bases between. Germline loops: CDR1 MRHNA, CDR2 SNTAGT. This CDR3 contains 16 residues.

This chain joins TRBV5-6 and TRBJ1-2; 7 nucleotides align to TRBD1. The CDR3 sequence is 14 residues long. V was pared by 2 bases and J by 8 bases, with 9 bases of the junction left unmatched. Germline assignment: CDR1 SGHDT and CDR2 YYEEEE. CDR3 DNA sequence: TGTGCCAGCAGCTTAGGGGGCCCTCAAAAGGGCTACACCTTC. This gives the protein CASSLGGPQKGYTF.

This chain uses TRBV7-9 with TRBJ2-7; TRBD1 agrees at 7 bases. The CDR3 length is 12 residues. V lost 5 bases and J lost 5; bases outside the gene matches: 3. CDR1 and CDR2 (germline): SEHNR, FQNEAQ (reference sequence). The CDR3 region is CASSPRGNEQYF. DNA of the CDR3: TGTGCCAGCAGCCCCAGGGGGAACGAGCAGTACTTC.

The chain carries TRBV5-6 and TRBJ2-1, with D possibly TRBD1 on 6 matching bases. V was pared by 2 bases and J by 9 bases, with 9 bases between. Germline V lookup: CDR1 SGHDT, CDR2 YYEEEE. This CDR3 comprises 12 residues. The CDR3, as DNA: TGTGCCAGCAGCTTACAGGGAATTGAGCAGTTCTTC. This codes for CASSLQGIEQFF. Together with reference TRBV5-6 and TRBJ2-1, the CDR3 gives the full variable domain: DAGVTQSPTHLIKTRGQQVTLRCSPKSGHDTVSWYQQALGQGPQFIFQYYEEEERQRGNFPDRFSGHQFPNYSSELNVNALLLGDSALYLCASSLQGIEQFFGPGTRLTVL.